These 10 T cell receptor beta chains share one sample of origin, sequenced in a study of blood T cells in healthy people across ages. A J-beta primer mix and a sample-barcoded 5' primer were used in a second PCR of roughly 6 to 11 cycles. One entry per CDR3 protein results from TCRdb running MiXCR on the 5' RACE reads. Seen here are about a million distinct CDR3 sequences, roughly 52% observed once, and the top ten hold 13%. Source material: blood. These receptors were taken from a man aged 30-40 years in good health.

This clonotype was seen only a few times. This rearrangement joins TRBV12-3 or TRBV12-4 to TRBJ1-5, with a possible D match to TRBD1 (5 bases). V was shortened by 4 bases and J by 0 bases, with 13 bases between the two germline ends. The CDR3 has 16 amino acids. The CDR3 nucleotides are TGTGCCAGCAGTTACGGGGGTTTGAATAGCAATCAGCCCCAGCATTTT. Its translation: CASSYGGLNSNQPQHF.

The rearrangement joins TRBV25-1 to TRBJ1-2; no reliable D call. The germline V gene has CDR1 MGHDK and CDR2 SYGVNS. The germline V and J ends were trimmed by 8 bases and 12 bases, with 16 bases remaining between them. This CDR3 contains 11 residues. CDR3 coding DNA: TGTGCCAGCGGGCGTGACTTGTTTCACACCTTC. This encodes CASGRDLFHTF.

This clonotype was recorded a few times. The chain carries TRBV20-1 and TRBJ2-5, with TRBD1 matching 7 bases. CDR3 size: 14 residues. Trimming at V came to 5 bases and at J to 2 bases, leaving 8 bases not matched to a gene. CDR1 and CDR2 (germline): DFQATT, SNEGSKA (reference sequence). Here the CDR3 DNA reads TGCAGTGCTCCCCCTGGACAGGTTCAAGAGACCCAGTACTTC. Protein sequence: CSAPPGQVQETQYF.

Here the CDR3 DNA reads TGTGCCAGCAGCCAAGATCTTTTCGGGGACTGTCAGCCCCAGCATTTT. It specifies CASSQDLFGDCQPQHF. The gene calls are TRBV4-2 and TRBJ1-5; TRBD1 might be the D (5 bases). Germline V lookup: CDR1 LGHNA, CDR2 YNFKEQ. This CDR3 contains 16 residues. V was cut by 0 bases and J by 6 bases, with 15 bases left in between.

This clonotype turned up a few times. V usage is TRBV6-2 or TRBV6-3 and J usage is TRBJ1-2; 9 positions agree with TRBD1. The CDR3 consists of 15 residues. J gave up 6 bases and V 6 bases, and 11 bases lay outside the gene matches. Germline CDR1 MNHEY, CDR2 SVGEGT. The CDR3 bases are TGTGCCAGCAGGCCTTACCTCGGGACAGGGAATGGCTACACCTTC. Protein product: CASRPYLGTGNGYTF.

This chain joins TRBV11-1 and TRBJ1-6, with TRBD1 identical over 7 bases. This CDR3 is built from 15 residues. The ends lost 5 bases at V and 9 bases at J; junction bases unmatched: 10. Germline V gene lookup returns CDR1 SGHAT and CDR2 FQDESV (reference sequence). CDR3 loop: CASSTSAGGSSPLHF. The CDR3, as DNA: TGTGCCAGCAGCACCTCCGCAGGGGGTTCTTCACCCCTCCACTTT.

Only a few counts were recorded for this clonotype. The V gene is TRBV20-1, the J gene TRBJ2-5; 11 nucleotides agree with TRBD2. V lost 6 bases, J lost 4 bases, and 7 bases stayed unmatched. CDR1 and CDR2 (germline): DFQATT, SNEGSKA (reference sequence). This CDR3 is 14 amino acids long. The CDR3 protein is CSARSGGAGETQYF. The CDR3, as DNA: TGCAGTGCGCGTAGCGGGGGGGCAGGAGAGACCCAGTACTTC.

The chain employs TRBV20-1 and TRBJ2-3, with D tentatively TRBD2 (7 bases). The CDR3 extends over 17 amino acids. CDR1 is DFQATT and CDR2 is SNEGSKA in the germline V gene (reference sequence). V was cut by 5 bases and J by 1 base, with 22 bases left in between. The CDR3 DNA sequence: TGCAGTGCTGGGGGTAGGGGGGAACGGGGGGGCACAGATACGCAGTATTTT. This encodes CSAGGRGERGGTDTQYF.

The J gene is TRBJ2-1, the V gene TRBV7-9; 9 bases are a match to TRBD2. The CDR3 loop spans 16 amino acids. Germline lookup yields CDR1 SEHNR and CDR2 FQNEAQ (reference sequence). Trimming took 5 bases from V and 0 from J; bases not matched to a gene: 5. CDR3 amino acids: CASSMWTSASYNEQFF. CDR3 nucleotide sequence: TGTGCCAGCAGCATGTGGACTAGCGCCTCCTACAATGAGCAGTTCTTC.

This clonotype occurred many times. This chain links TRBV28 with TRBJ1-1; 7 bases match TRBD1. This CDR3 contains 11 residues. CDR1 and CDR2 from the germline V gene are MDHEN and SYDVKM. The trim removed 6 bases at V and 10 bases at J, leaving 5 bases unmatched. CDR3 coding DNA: TGTGCCAGCAGACGCACAGGGGTAGCTTTCTTT. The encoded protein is CASRRTGVAFF.